This T cell receptor (beta chain) was sequenced for a study of T cell responses to AZD1222 COVID-19 vaccine. Whole-study findings and limits: Seropositive at baseline were only six or seven AZD1222 recipients. Nearly half of spike-specific TCRs reportedly go after variant regions that carry no mutations.

TCRdb's copy holds only in-frame clones and misses some; the assay was immunoSEQ multiplex PCR. The repertoire includes more than 85,000 clones, approximately 90% of them detected once, and about 9.1% sits in the top ten. The CDR3 length is 18 residues. The V segment lost 2 bases and the J segment 2 bases; nucleotides outside the gene matches: 12. CDR1 and CDR2 (germline): KGHSH, LQKENI. Concerning this clone itself: Its specificity is not known.

The starting material was peripheral blood, obtained on day 0 of AZD1222 vaccination. The rearrangement uses TRBV18 and TRBJ1-3, with TRBD1 matching 7 bases. This receptor was identified in an adult in good health. The CDR3 sequence: CASSPIQGMGAAGNTIYF. The CDR3 nucleotides read TGTGCCAGCTCACCAATACAGGGGATGGGAGCTGCTGGAAACACCATATATTTT. Using reference TRBV18 and TRBJ1-3 for the parts outside the CDR3, the full variable domain is NAGVMQNPRHLVRRRGQEARLRCSPMKGHSHVYWYRQLPEEGLKFMVYLQKENIIDESGMPKERFSAEFPKEGPSILRIQQVVRGDSAAYFCASSPIQGMGAAGNTIYFGEGSWLTVV.